The T cell receptor beta chain described here comes from a study of OX40 agonist ivuxolimab in advanced cancers. Across the study: Intravenous ivuxolimab was administered to patients every 2 weeks at 0.01 to 10 mg/kg. Melanoma, hepatocellular carcinoma, head and neck or renal cell cancer occurred in dose-escalation patients. Earlier anti-PD-1, anti-PD-L1 or anti-CTLA-4 therapy was permitted; roughly 40% had received some. General study findings and limits: More expanded clones were seen, on average, in CD8+ T cells than in CD4+.

Some clones are missing from TCRdb's copy, which holds only in-frame ones; the method was immunoSEQ multiplex PCR. The repertoire holds tens of thousands of clones, with more than 85% as singletons. Comments on this clone: Its target is not known.

CDR3 length equals 13 residues. Germline-derived CDR1 and CDR2 are SGHRS and YFSETQ. V dropped 1 base and J dropped 5 bases, with 9 bases sitting between them. The receptor was derived from an adult with an advanced solid tumor such as melanoma, head and neck, liver or kidney cancer. The rearrangement joins TRBV5-1 to TRBJ1-1; D may be TRBD1 (5 bases). The sample consisted of CD4+ or CD8+ T cells sorted from blood, taken in a trial of the OX40 agonist ivuxolimab. Written as DNA, the CDR3 is TGCGCCAGCAGCTTGCCAGGGCGGACTGAAGCTTTCTTT. Translating gives CASSLPGRTEAFF.